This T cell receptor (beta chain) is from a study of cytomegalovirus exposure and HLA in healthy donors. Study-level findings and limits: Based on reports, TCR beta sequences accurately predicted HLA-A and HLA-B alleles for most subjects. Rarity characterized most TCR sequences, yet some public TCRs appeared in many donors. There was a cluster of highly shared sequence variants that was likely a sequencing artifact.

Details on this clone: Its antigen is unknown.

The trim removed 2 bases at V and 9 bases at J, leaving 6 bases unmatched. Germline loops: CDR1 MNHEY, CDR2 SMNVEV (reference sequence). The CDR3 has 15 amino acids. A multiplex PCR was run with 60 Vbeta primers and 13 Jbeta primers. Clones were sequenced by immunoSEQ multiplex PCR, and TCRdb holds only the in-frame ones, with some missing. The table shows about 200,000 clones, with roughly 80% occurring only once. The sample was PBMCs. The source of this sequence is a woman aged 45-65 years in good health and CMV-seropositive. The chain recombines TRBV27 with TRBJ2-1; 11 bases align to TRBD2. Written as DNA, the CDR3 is TGTGCCAGCAGTTTAATACCTAGCGGGAGGCGTGAGCAGTTCTTC. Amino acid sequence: CASSLIPSGRREQFF.